These T cell receptor beta chains were read from a single sample in a study of CD8+CD57+ T cells in acquired aplastic anemia. Using its own MiXCR run on the reads, TCRdb lists one record per CDR3 protein. The sample lists around 51,000 distinct CDR3 sequences, approximately 78% occurring once. Sequenced material: sorted CD4+, CD8+, or CD8+CD57+ T cells (not recorded which) from PBMCs. The receptors were sampled from a human donor in good health, serving as a control. CDR3s include the opening cysteine and the closing phenylalanine or tryptophan. Each record gives: V gene, J gene, D gene, clone size, CDR3 protein, CDR3 DNA. The D gene is left open where the match is weak. Rows give clone size only sometimes, using once, few, many, or a class for an expanded clone.

TRBV7-3	TRBJ2-7	TRBD1	.	CASSVQGAGEQYF	TGTGCCAGCAGCGTACAGGGGGCTGGGGAGCAGTACTTC
TRBV7-9	TRBJ2-2	.	.	CASSPSLEGGLFF	TGTGCCAGCAGCCCCAGTCTGGAGGGGGGGCTGTTTTTT
TRBV20-1	TRBJ2-1	.	many	CSAREESSSYNEQFF	TGCAGTGCCAGGGAGGAATCAAGCTCCTACAATGAGCAGTTCTTC
TRBV27	TRBJ2-7	TRBD2	.	CASSPSGRAYEQYF	TGTGCCAGCAGTCCGAGCGGGAGAGCCTACGAGCAGTACTTC
TRBV11-1	TRBJ2-3	.	.	CASSLVQGSTDTQYF	TGTGCCAGCAGCTTAGTGCAGGGGAGCACAGATACGCAGTATTTT
TRBV24-1	TRBJ2-3	.	.	CATSDPEVPSTDTQYF	TGTGCCACCAGTGATCCAGAGGTTCCTAGCACAGATACGCAGTATTTT
TRBV19	TRBJ2-3	.	medium-sized	CASSYFRGKTDTQYF	TGTGCCAGTAGTTATTTCAGGGGAAAAACAGATACGCAGTATTTT
TRBV10-3	TRBJ2-2	.	.	CAISESSDVRLFF	TGTGCCATCAGTGAGTCATCGGACGTCAGGCTGTTTTTT
TRBV2	TRBJ1-6	.	.	CASSETWDLDAPLHF	TGTGCCAGCAGTGAAACGTGGGACCTTGATGCACCCCTCCACTTT
TRBV7-9	TRBJ2-3	TRBD2	.	CASRSAGNTDTQYF	TGTGCCAGCAGGTCAGCGGGGAACACAGATACGCAGTATTTT
TRBV7-2	TRBJ2-7	.	.	CASSLDTYEQYF	TGTGCCAGCAGCTTAGACACCTACGAGCAGTACTTC
TRBV7-2	TRBJ1-1	.	.	CASSLNSNTEAFF	TGTGCCAGCAGCTTAAATAGCAACACTGAAGCTTTCTTT
TRBV5-6	TRBJ1-6	.	few	CASSLSPGQLNNSPLHF	TGTGCCAGCAGCTTGTCTCCGGGGCAGTTGAATAATTCACCCCTCCACTTT
TRBV4-3	TRBJ2-3	.	.	CASSQEAQGSTDTQYF	TGCGCCAGCAGCCAAGAAGCGCAAGGCAGCACAGATACGCAGTATTTT
TRBV24-1	TRBJ1-6	TRBD1	once	CATSDGTENSPLHF	TGTGCCACCAGTGACGGGACAGAAAATTCACCCCTCCACTTT
TRBV7-8	TRBJ1-5	TRBD1	.	CASSPGQQHQPQHF	TGTGCCAGCAGCCCGGGACAGCAACATCAGCCCCAGCATTTT
TRBV7-9	TRBJ2-7	TRBD2	.	CASSSHAGRGLVTYEQYF	TGTGCCAGCAGCTCGCATGCCGGGCGGGGACTAGTCACCTACGAGCAGTACTTC
TRBV11-3	TRBJ1-1	TRBD1	.	CASSSDRENTEAFF	TGTGCCAGCAGCTCCGACAGGGAGAACACTGAAGCTTTCTTT